These 18 T cell receptor beta chains were all obtained from the same sample, sequenced in a study of blood T cells in healthy people across ages. Primed by a sample-barcoded 5' primer and a J-beta primer mix, a second PCR proceeded for about 6 to 11 cycles. TCRdb ran MiXCR on the 5' RACE reads and lists one entry per CDR3 protein. The sample lists 650,000 to 700,000 distinct CDR3 sequences, roughly 32% occurring once. Source material: blood. These receptors all come from a woman older than 75 in good health.

This rearrangement joins TRBV5-1 to TRBJ2-1; D gene unclear. V dropped 5 bases and J dropped 5 bases, with 11 bases sitting between them. CDR3 length equals 13 residues. Germline V gene data show CDR1 as SGHRS and CDR2 as YFSETQ. The CDR3 region has the DNA TGCGCCAGCAGTCTCACCCGGGACAATGAGCAGTTCTTC. Protein product: CASSLTRDNEQFF.

The chain links TRBV20-1 to TRBJ1-1; maybe TRBD1 (5 bases). The length of the CDR3 is 12 residues. The V gene's germline CDR1 is DFQATT and CDR2 SNEGSKA (reference sequence). Trimming took off 5 bases at V and 5 bases at J, with 12 bases between the two ends. The CDR3, as DNA: TGCAGTGCTCGACCAGGGCGGACTGAAGCTTTCTTT. Residues: CSARPGRTEAFF.

This clonotype has just one count. The V and J genes are TRBV20-1 and TRBJ1-4; D call uncertain. Germline CDR1 DFQATT, CDR2 SNEGSKA (reference sequence). This CDR3 contains 15 residues. V was cut by 2 bases and J by 4 bases, with 14 bases left in between. CDR3 loop: CSARPYGPHNEKLFF. The CDR3 DNA follows: TGCAGTGCTAGACCTTACGGGCCTCATAATGAAAAACTGTTTTTT.

This clonotype was recorded at least ten times. The gene calls are TRBV7-9 and TRBJ1-2, with a tentative D call TRBD1 (5 bases). CDR1 is SEHNR, CDR2 FQNEAQ, per germline (reference sequence). Trimming took off 1 base at V and 2 bases at J, with 11 bases between the two ends. The CDR3 is 15 amino acids. The CDR3 here is CASSLVVGTNYGYTF. The CDR3 bases are TGTGCCAGCAGCTTAGTCGTAGGGACCAACTATGGCTACACCTTC.

Of note for this clonotype: A read error may explain this, as a much larger clone is one base away. V and J are TRBV7-3 and TRBJ2-3; 13 bases are shared with TRBD2. The CDR3 runs to 18 residues. Germline CDR1 SGHTA, CDR2 FQGTGA. J was trimmed by 4 bases and V by 3 bases; bases with no gene match: 10. The CDR3 DNA follows: TGTGCCAGCAGCTTGGGACTAGCGGGGCGTCCTGACGCAGATACGCAGTATTTT. Translating it yields CASSLGLAGRPDADTQYF.

There are many counts of this clonotype. The genes are TRBV7-8 and TRBJ1-6; the D gene is possibly TRBD1 (5 bases). The CDR3 has 16 residues. Trimming took off 4 bases at V and 7 bases at J, with 17 bases between the two ends. Germline V lookup: CDR1 SGHVS, CDR2 FQNEAQ. This chain's CDR3 is CASSYGLGGINSPLHF. The CDR3 DNA reads as TGTGCCAGCAGCTATGGACTCGGGGGAATAAATTCACCCCTCCACTTT.

Notes on this clonotype: This may stem from a read error, because a much larger clone lies one nucleotide away. The rearrangement links TRBV29-1 to TRBJ2-1; D gene uncertain. The DNA end is more similar to TRBJ2-7, so the J call may be wrong. Germline assignment: CDR1 SQVTM and CDR2 ANQGSEA. This CDR3 comprises 16 residues. CDR3 nucleotide sequence: TGCAGCGTTGAAGATGGTAGGCCCAGCTCCTACAATGAGCAGTACTTC. It yields the protein CSVEDGRPSSYNEQYF.

The genes are TRBV5-1 and TRBJ2-3; 11 bases match TRBD1. The CDR3 is 16 residues long. J gave up 4 bases and V 5 bases, and 9 bases lay outside the gene matches. Germline CDR1 SGHRS, CDR2 YFSETQ. The CDR3 DNA reads as TGCGCCAGCAGTCTGGCCCCGGGACAGGGGGCAGATACGCAGTATTTT. This codes for CASSLAPGQGADTQYF.

The chain employs TRBV12-3 or TRBV12-4 and TRBJ2-5; perhaps TRBD1 as D (7 bases). The J call is uncertain, as TRBJ2-7 better fits the DNA end. The CDR3 consists of 15 residues. In nucleotides, the CDR3 is TGTGCCAGCAGTTACCTAGAGACAGGGAGGAACGAGCAGTACTTC. Translation gives CASSYLETGRNEQYF.

As for this clonotype: Compared with germline, one end of the junction differs, possibly owing to a read error. The gene calls are TRBV16 and TRBJ1-1, with a tentative D call TRBD1 (5 bases). CDR1 KGHSY and CDR2 FQNENV come from the germline V gene. The CDR3 is made up of 13 amino acids. CDR3 region: CAGSQWGGAEAFF. The CDR3 DNA reads as TGTGCCGGCAGCCAATGGGGGGGGGCTGAAGCTTTCTTT.

Regarding this clonotype: One end of the junction is discordant with germline, which a read error may explain. The chain uses TRBV5-1 and TRBJ2-2; tentative D call: TRBD2 (5 bases). CDR1 SGHRS and CDR2 YFSETQ come from the germline V gene. This CDR3 has 15 residues. CDR3 loop: CASSLDGQNTGERFF. CDR3 DNA: TGCGCCAGCAGCTTGGATGGGCAAAACACCGGGGAGCGGTTTTTT. Full variable domain (outside the CDR3, taken from reference TRBV5-1 and TRBJ2-2): KAGVTQTPRYLIKTRGQQVTLSCSPISGHRSVSWYQQTPGQGLQFLFEYFSETQRNKGNFPGRFSGRQFSNSRSEMNVSTLELGDSALYLCASSLDGQNTGERFFGEGSRLTVL.

Notes on this clonotype: One base away lies a much larger clone, so this may be a sequencing read error. The chain carries TRBV20-1 and TRBJ2-7, with TRBD2 matching 9 bases. The CDR3 runs to 15 residues. The V and J ends lost 3 bases and 7 bases, in that order; junction bases with no gene match: 13. Germline CDR1 DFQATT, CDR2 SNEGSKA (reference sequence). The CDR3, as DNA: TGCAGTGCTAGCCTCTCGCGGGGGGGCTACAATGAGCAGTACTTC. Translation gives CSASLSRGGYNEQYF.

This clonotype was observed many times. The chain recombines TRBV18 with TRBJ2-1; D ambiguous. From germline, CDR1 is KGHSH and CDR2 LQKENI. CDR3 length: 13 residues. V lost 2 bases and J lost 6, with 8 bases in between. The CDR3 DNA reads TGTGCCAGCTCACCAATCGGCCGCAATGAGCAGTTCTTC. Residues: CASSPIGRNEQFF.

Note on this clonotype: Since a much larger clone is just one base distant, this may be a read error. This chain connects TRBV10-3 to TRBJ2-1; 10 bases are a match to TRBD2. Germline V gene data show CDR1 as ENHRY and CDR2 as SYGVKD. CDR3 length: 15 amino acids. DNA for the CDR3: TGTGCCATCAGTAAGTCGGGAGCGGGGGGGAATGAGCAGTTCTTC. Protein: CAISKSGAGGNEQFF.

The rearrangement joins TRBV7-2 to TRBJ2-7; no clear D gene. The germline V gene encodes CDR1 SGHTA and CDR2 FQGNSA. The CDR3 sequence is 12 residues long. V was pared by 5 bases and J by 3 bases, with 8 bases between. The CDR3 DNA reads as TGTGCCAGCAGCCACCCTTACTACGAGCAGTACTTC. Translating gives CASSHPYYEQYF.

The rearrangement links TRBV7-2 to TRBJ2-7, with D uncertain. Per the germline V gene, CDR1 is SGHTA and CDR2 is FQGNSA. The CDR3 length is 15 residues. Deletions cut 2 bases from V and 4 bases from J, with 15 bases between. The DNA for the CDR3 is TGTGCCAGCAGCTTACTGTCCAGTGCCAATTACGAGCAGTACTTC. It yields the protein CASSLLSSANYEQYF.

Only a few counts were recorded for this clonotype. A much larger clone lies a single base off, so this may be a read error. The J gene is TRBJ2-5, the V gene TRBV7-2, with a possible D match to TRBD1 (5 bases). V was clipped by 4 bases and J by 4 bases, with 19 bases between them. Germline V CDR1 and CDR2: SGHTA, FQGNSA. This CDR3 comprises 16 residues. In nucleotides, the CDR3 is TGTGCCAGCAGCTCCCTCGCAGGGCCCATCCGAGAGACCCAGTACTTC. Residues: CASSSLAGPIRETQYF.

V gene TRBV5-6 combines with J gene TRBJ1-1; D remains unclear. V lost 4 bases and J lost 0, with 10 bases in between. The germline gives CDR1 SGHDT, CDR2 YYEEEE. The CDR3 runs 14 residues. The CDR3 DNA reads as TGTGCCAGCAGCCGATTCGGCTTGAACACTGAAGCTTTCTTT. It is translated as CASSRFGLNTEAFF.